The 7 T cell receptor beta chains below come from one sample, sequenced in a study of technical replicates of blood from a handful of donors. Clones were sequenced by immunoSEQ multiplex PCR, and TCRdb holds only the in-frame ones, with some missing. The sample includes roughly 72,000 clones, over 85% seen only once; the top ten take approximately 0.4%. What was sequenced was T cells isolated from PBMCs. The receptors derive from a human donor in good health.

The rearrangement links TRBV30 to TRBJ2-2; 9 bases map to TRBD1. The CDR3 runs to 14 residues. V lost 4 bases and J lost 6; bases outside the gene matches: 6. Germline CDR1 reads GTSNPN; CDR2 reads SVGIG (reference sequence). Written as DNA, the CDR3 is TGTGCCTGGAATCACAGGGGGCGACCCGGGGAGCTGTTTTTT. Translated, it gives CAWNHRGRPGELFF.

The CDR3 nucleotides are TGCAGTGCTAGAGGCAGCTACGAGCAGTACTTC. Translated, it gives CSARGSYEQYF. This rearrangement joins TRBV20-1 to TRBJ2-7; D unclear. Germline-derived CDR1 and CDR2 are DFQATT and SNEGSKA (reference sequence). This CDR3 is 11 amino acids long. V gave up 1 base and J gave up 3 bases, with 4 bases separating them.

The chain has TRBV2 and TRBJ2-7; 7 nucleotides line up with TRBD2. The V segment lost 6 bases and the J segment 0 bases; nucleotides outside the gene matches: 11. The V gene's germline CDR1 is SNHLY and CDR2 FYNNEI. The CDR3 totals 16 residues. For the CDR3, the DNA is TGTGCCAGCAGCAACGGTTGGCGGGGGAGCTCCTACGAGCAGTACTTC. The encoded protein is CASSNGWRGSSYEQYF.

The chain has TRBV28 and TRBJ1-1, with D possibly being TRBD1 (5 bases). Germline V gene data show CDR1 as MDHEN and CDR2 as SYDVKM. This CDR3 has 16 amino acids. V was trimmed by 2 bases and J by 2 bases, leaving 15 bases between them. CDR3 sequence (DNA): TGTGCCAGCAGTTTAGAGACTGACAGTATTAACACTGAAGCTTTCTTT. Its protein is CASSLETDSINTEAFF.

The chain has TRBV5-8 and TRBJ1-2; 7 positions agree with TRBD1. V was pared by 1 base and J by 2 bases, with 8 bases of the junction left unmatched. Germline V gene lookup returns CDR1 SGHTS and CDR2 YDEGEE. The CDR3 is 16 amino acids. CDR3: CASSLSGQAGNYGYTF. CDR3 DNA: TGTGCCAGCAGCTTGTCCGGACAGGCCGGGAACTATGGCTACACCTTC.

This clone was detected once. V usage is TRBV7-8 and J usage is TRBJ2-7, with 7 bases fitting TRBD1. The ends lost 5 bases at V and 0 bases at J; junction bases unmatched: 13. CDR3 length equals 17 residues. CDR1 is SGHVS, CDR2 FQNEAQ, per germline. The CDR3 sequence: CASSRTGTAYISYEQYF. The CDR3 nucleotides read TGTGCCAGCAGCAGGACCGGGACAGCCTATATCTCCTACGAGCAGTACTTC.

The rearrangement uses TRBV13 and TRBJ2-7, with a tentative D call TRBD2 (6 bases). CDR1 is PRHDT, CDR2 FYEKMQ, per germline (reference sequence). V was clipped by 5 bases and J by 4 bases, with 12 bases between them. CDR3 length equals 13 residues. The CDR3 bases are TGTGCCAGCAGCCCGTCTGGAGGGTACGAGCAGTACTTC. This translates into CASSPSGGYEQYF.